This T cell receptor (beta chain) was observed in a study of metastatic and nonmetastatic thyroid tumors. In the study overall: The authors compared repertoires across blood and tumor or nodule tissue from malignant and benign thyroid patients. Whole-study findings and limits: When malignant thyroid tumors were compared with benign nodules, TCR beta diversity was reportedly significantly higher in the malignant tumors. This held in both blood and tumor samples.

The V gene lost 4 bases and the J gene lost 4 bases, with 10 bases spanning the gap. This CDR3 contains 13 residues. CDR1 and CDR2 from the germline V gene are SGDLS and YYNGEE. Original handling: The study took CDR3 differences across clinicopathological groups and made a distant-metastasis classifier for papillary thyroid cancer from them. TCRdb re-analyzed the PCR reads using MiXCR. The V and J calls and clone size come from TCRdb's table, not from the authors' own analysis. This table has roughly 12,000 clones, under 25% appearing once. This clone was seen at least ten times. As yet, its antigen is unknown. All patients were treatment-naive before thyroid surgery.

The genes are TRBV9 and TRBJ2-3; D is undetermined. Sequencing input: adjacent normal tissue. This clonotype was sampled from a female donor with papillary thyroid cancer or a benign thyroid nodule (not recorded which). Some clones in this sample may be carry-over from other donors' samples. CDR3 sequence reads: CASSTIASDTQYF. For the CDR3, the DNA is TGTGCCAGCAGCACCATTGCCTCAGATACGCAGTATTTT.